The clone carrying this T cell receptor (beta chain) was seen more than once but under ten times. Its cognate antigen is unknown. These data originate in a study of T cells in Graves' hyperthyroidism and ophthalmopathy. For the study at large: It was at initial diagnosis, before any treatment, that peripheral blood was collected. Study-wide results and caveats: The majority of expanded thyroid clonotypes above 0.001 also appeared in blood. Ophthalmopathy, which appeared later, was predicted by the model a median 6.5 months before onset.

The V gene end was trimmed by 6 bases and the J gene end by 0 bases; junction bases not matched to a gene: 14. The length of the CDR3 is 19 residues. Germline V gene data show CDR1 as MNHNS and CDR2 as SASEGT. Any patient presenting with uncontrolled infection, other autoimmune disease, pregnancy or lactation was left out. Using RNA transcripts as the source, TCR beta CDR3 regions were amplified. The primer set for the first-round RT-PCR of the TCR CDR3 was HTBI. TCRdb reprocessed the multiplex PCR reads via MiXCR and lists one record per CDR3 protein. This sample carries roughly 260,000 distinct CDR3 sequences, roughly 15% of them seen once, and the ten largest clones take roughly 15%.

The V gene is TRBV6-1, the J gene TRBJ2-7; TRBD2 agrees at 13 bases. The TCR originated in a middle-aged woman with Graves' hyperthyroidism that later progressed to Graves' ophthalmopathy. Sequencing input: blood. The CDR3 DNA is TGTGCCAGCAGGGGAGAGGGACTAGCGGGGTTAAAGAGCTCCTACGAGCAGTACTTC. Its translation is CASRGEGLAGLKSSYEQYF.